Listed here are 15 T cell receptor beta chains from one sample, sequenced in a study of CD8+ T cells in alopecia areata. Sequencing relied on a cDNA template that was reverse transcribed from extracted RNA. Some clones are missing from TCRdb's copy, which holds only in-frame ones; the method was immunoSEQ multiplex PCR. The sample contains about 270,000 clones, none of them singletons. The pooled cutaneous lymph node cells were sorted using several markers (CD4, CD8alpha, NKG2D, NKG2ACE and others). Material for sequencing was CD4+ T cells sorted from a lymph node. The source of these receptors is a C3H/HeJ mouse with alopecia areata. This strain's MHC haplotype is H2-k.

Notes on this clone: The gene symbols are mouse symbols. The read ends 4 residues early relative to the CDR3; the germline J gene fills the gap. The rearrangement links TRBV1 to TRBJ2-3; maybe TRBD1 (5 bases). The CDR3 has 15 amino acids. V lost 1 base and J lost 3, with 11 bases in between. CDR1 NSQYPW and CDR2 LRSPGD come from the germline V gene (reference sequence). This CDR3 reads CTCSAARGWAETLYF. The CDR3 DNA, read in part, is TGCACCTGCAGTGCAGCGAGGGGATGGGCAGAA.

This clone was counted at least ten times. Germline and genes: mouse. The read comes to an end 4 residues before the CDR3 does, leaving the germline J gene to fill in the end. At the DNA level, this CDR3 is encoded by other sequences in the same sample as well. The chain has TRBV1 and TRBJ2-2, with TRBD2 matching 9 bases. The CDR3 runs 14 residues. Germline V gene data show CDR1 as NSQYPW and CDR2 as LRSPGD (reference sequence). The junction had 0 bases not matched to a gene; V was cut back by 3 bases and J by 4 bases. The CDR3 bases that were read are TGCACCTGCAGTGCCTGGGGGGGCACCGGG. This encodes CTCSAWGGTG. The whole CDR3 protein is CTCSAWGGTGQLYF.

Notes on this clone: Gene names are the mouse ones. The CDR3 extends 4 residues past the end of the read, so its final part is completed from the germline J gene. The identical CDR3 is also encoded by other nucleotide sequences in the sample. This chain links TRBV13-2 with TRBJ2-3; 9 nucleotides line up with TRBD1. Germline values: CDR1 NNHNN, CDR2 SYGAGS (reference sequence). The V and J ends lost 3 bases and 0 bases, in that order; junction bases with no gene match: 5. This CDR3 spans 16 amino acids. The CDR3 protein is CASGGPGQGSAETLYF. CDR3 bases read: TGTGCCAGCGGTGGCCCGGGACAGGGTAGTGCAGAA.

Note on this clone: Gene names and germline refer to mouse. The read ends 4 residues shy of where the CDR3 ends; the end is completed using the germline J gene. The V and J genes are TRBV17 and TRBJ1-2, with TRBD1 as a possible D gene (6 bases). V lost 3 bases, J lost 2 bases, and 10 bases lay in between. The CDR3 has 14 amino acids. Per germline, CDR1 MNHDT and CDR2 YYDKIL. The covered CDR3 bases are TGTGCTAGCAGTAGTAGAAGGGGGAACTCC. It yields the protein CASSSRRGNS. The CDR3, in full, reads CASSSRRGNSDYTF.

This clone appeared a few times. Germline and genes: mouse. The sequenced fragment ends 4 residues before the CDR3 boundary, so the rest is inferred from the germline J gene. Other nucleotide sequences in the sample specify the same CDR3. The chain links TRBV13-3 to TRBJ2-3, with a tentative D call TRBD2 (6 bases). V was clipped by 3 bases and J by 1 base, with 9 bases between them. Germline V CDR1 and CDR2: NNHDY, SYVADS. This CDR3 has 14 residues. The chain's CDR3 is CASSAAGGAETLYF. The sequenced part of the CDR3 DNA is TGTGCCAGCAGTGCGGCTGGGGGTGCAGAA.

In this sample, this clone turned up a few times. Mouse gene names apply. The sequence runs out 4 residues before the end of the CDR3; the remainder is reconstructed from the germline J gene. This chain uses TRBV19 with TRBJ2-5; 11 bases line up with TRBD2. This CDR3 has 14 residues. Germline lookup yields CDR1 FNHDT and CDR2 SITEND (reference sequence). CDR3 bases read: TGTGCCAGCACCCCGACTGGGGGGGAAGAC. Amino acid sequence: CASTPTGGED. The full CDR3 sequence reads CASTPTGGEDTQYF.

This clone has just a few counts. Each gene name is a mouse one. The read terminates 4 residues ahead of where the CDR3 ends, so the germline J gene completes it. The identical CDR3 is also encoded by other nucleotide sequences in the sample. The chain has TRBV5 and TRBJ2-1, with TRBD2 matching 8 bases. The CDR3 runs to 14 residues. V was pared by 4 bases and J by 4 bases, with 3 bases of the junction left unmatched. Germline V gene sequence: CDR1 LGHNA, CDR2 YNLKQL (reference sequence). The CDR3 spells CASSPDWVYAEQFF. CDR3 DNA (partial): TGTGCCAGCAGCCCGGACTGGGTATATGCT.

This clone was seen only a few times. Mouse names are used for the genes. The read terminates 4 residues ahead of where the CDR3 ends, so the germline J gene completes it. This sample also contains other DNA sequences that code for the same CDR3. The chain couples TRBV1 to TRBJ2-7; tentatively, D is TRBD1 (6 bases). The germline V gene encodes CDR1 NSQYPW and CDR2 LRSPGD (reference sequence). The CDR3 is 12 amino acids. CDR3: CTCSGTVYEQYF. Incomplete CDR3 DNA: TGCACCTGCAGTGGGACAGTTTAT. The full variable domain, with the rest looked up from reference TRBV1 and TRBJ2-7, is VTLLEQNPRWRLVPRGQAVNLRCILKNSQYPWMSWYQQDLQKQLQWLFTLRSPGDKEVKSLPGADYLATRVTDTELRLQVANMSQGRTLYCTCSGTVYEQYFGPGTRLTVL.

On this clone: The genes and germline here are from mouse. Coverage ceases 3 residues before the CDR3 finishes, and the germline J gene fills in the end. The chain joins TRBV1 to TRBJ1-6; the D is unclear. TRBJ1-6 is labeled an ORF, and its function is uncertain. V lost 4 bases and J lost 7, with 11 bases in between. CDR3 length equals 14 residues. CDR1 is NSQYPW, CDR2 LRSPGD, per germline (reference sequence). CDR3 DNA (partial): TGCACCTGCAGTGAGGGTCACAAAAATTCGCCC. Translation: CTCSEGHKNSP. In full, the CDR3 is CTCSEGHKNSPLYF.

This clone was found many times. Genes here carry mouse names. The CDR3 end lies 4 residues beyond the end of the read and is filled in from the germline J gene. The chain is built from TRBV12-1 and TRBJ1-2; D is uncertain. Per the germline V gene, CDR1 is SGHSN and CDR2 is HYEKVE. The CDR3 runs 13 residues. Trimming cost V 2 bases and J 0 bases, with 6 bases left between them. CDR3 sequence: CASSPNTNSDYTF. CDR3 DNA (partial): TGTGCCAGCTCTCCTAATACAAACTCC.

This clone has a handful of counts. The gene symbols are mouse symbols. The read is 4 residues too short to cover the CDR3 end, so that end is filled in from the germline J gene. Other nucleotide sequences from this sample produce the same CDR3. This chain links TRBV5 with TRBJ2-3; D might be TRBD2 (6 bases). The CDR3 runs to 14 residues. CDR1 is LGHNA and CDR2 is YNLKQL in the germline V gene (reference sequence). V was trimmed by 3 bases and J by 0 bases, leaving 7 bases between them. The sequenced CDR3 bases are TGTGCCAGCAGCCAGGGGGGTAGTGCAGAA. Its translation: CASSQGGSAE. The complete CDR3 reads CASSQGGSAETLYF.

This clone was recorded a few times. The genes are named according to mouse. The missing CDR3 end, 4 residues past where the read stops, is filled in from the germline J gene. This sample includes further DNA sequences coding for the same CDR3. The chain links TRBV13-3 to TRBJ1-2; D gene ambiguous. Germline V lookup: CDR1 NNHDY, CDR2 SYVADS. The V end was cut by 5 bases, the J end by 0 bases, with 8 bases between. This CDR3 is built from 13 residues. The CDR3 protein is CASSVQANSDYTF. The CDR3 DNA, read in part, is TGTGCCAGCAGCGTCCAGGCAAACTCC.

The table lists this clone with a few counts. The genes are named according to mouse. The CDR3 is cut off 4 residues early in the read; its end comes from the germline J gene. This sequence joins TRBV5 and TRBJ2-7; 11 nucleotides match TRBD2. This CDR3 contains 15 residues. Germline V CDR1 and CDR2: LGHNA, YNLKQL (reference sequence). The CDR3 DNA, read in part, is TGTGCCAGCAGCCATCCCCAGGACTGGGGGGAT. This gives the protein CASSHPQDWGD. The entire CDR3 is CASSHPQDWGDEQYF.

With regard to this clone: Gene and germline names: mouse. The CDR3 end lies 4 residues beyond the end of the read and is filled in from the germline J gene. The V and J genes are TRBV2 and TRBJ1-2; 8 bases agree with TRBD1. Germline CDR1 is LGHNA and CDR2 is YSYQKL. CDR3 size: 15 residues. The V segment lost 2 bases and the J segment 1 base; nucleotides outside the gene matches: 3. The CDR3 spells CASSQPDRGNSDYTF. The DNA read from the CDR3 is TGTGCCAGCAGCCAACCCGACAGGGGAAACTCC.

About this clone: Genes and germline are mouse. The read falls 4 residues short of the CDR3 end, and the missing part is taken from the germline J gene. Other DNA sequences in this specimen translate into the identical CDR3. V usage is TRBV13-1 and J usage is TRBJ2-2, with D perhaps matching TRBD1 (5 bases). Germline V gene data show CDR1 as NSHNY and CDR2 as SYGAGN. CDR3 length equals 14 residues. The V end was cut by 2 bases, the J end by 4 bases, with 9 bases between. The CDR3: CASSDAGSTGQLYF. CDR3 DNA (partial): TGTGCCAGCAGTGACGCAGGGTCCACCGGG.